These 30 T cell receptor beta chains were sequenced from one sample in a study of HIV-infected patients and healthy controls. Reverse transcription used 450 to 650 ng RNA and constant-region primers for alpha and beta. Separate chain-specific third strand synthesis with multiplexing indices produced the alpha and beta libraries. Each CDR3 protein is one row after TCRdb ran MiXCR on the 5' RACE reads. The table has about 12,000 distinct CDR3 sequences, over 4% seen once. No cell fractionation was done, so the repertoire covers all unsorted peripheral blood T cells. The sequenced material came from blood. The receptors were gathered from an adult in good health.

Sample share makes this clonotype medium-sized. The chain links TRBV20-1 to TRBJ2-1; D might be TRBD2 (6 bases). V shed 1 base and J shed 8 bases, with 15 bases lying between them. From germline, CDR1 is DFQATT and CDR2 SNEGSKA (reference sequence). The CDR3 runs 14 residues. The CDR3 DNA sequence: TGCAGTGCTAGAGTAGGGACTGAACCGGATGAGCAGTTCTTC. This codes for CSARVGTEPDEQFF.

This clonotype was detected a few times. The CDR3 spells CASELSGRPGPQHF. The CDR3 nucleotides are TGTGCCAGCGAATTATCCGGCCGACCGGGGCCCCAGCATTTT. This chain joins TRBV12-3 or TRBV12-4 and TRBJ1-5; D ambiguous. With 8 bases removed from V and 9 bases from J, the gap between germline ends came to 20 bases. This CDR3 region has 14 residues.

This clonotype was found many times. The chain combines TRBV19 with TRBJ1-2; 8 nucleotides match TRBD1. CDR3 length: 15 amino acids. V dropped 6 bases and J dropped 4; count of bases not matched to a gene: 10. Germline V gene lookup returns CDR1 LNHDA and CDR2 SQIVND (reference sequence). DNA for the CDR3: TGTGCCAGTAGCCCAGGACAGGGAAGGCTCTATGGCTACACCTTC. It is translated as CASSPGQGRLYGYTF.

In its sample, this clonotype ranks as medium-sized. The chain links TRBV27 to TRBJ1-6; a possible D gene is TRBD1 (5 bases). Germline-derived CDR1 and CDR2 are MNHEY and SMNVEV (reference sequence). Trimming took 6 bases from V and 10 from J, leaving 16 bases between them. This CDR3 is 14 amino acids long. This CDR3 reads CASRFQGRDSPLHF. Here the CDR3 DNA reads TGTGCCAGCAGGTTCCAGGGTAGGGACTCACCCCTCCACTTT.

In this sample, this clonotype is medium-sized. The chain uses TRBV20-1 and TRBJ2-1, with 10 bases identical to TRBD2. CDR3 length equals 15 residues. The germline CDR1 and CDR2 sequences are DFQATT and SNEGSKA (reference sequence). J lost 3 bases, V lost 8 bases, and 10 bases had no gene match. The CDR3 bases are TGCAGTCCTCAGGGACCTAGCGGGGGCTACAATGAGCAGTTCTTC. Translating gives CSPQGPSGGYNEQFF.

This clonotype is medium-sized (0.01 to 0.1%). The rearrangement uses TRBV20-1 and TRBJ2-5; 10 positions match TRBD2. The CDR3 contains 16 residues. The trim removed 1 base at V and 1 base at J, leaving 6 bases unmatched. CDR1 is DFQATT and CDR2 is SNEGSKA in the germline V gene (reference sequence). CDR3: CSARVRSGGAQETQYF. For the CDR3, the DNA is TGCAGTGCTAGAGTGAGAAGCGGGGGGGCCCAAGAGACCCAGTACTTC.

As concerns this clonotype: A read error may explain this, as a much larger clone is one base away. The V gene is TRBV11-1, the J gene TRBJ1-1; D ambiguous. The germline gives CDR1 SGHAT, CDR2 FQDESV (reference sequence). CDR3 length equals 12 residues. CDR3 sequence reads: CASSRANTVAFF. Written as DNA, the CDR3 is TGTGCCAGCAGCAGGGCGAACACTGTAGCTTTCTTT.

There are many counts of this clonotype. J is TRBJ1-6 and V is TRBV7-9, with 7 nucleotides matching TRBD1. Germline V gene lookup returns CDR1 SEHNR and CDR2 FQNEAQ (reference sequence). V lost 5 bases to trimming and J lost 4 bases; unmatched junction nucleotides: 5. CDR3 size: 15 residues. The CDR3 nucleotides are TGTGCCAGCAGCAAGAGGGACAGTTATAATTCACCCCTCCACTTT. Amino acids: CASSKRDSYNSPLHF.

In this sample, this clonotype is medium-sized. This chain joins TRBV10-2 and TRBJ1-1; 7 bases fit TRBD1. CDR1 WSHSY and CDR2 SAAADI come from the germline V gene. The CDR3 is made up of 14 amino acids. Trimming cost V 6 bases and J 0 bases; bases outside gene matches: 4. This CDR3 reads CASRTGVLNTEAFF. In nucleotides, the CDR3 is TGCGCCAGCAGAACAGGGGTCTTGAACACTGAAGCTTTCTTT.

In this sample, this clonotype is medium-sized (0.01 to 0.1%). The chain couples TRBV7-9 to TRBJ2-3; D tentatively reads TRBD1 or TRBD2 (5 bases each). The CDR3 extends over 17 amino acids. Germline V gene sequence: CDR1 SEHNR, CDR2 FQNEAQ (reference sequence). Trimming left V 3 bases short and J 0 bases short, with 16 bases between. The CDR3 is CASSLRSGTASTDTQYF. CDR3 sequence (DNA): TGTGCCAGCAGCTTGCGGTCGGGGACGGCTAGCACAGATACGCAGTATTTT. Supplemented by reference TRBV7-9 and TRBJ2-3, the full variable domain reads DTGVSQNPRHKITKRGQNVTFRCDPISEHNRLYWYRQTLGQGPEFLTYFQNEAQLEKSRLLSDRFSAERPKGSFSTLEIQRTEQGDSAMYLCASSLRSGTASTDTQYFGPGTRLTVL.

The rearrangement links TRBV14 to TRBJ2-2; D is undetermined. This CDR3 has 15 residues. The V end was cut by 6 bases, the J end by 0 bases, with 11 bases between. Per germline, CDR1 SGHDN and CDR2 FVKESK. CDR3 nucleotides: TGTGCCAGCAGTCGCTGGCAGGCGAACACCGGGGAGCTGTTTTTT. Protein product: CASSRWQANTGELFF.

Sample share makes this clonotype medium-sized. CDR3 in amino acids: CASTRGQSTDTQYF. CDR3 nucleotides: TGTGCCAGCACCCGAGGCCAGTCCACAGATACGCAGTATTTT. V is TRBV7-9 and J is TRBJ2-3, with D uncertain. This CDR3 region has 14 residues. Germline CDR1 reads SEHNR; CDR2 reads FQNEAQ (reference sequence). V was pared by 7 bases and J by 2 bases, with 13 bases between.

At least ten counts were recorded for this clonotype. This rearrangement joins TRBV7-6 to TRBJ2-2; 9 bases fit TRBD2. This CDR3 has 17 amino acids. Germline V gives CDR1 SGHVS, CDR2 FNYEAQ. V was pared by 1 base and J by 4 bases, with 7 bases of the junction left unmatched. The DNA of the CDR3 is TGTGCCAGCAGCTTAGAAGCGGGGGGCTGGGGCACCGGGGAGCTGTTTTTT. This encodes CASSLEAGGWGTGELFF.

In this sample, this clonotype is medium-sized. The genes are TRBV11-1 and TRBJ2-2; unclear D gene. CDR3 length: 14 amino acids. With 1 base removed from V and 1 base from J, the gap between germline ends came to 4 bases. Germline loops: CDR1 SGHAT, CDR2 FQDESV (reference sequence). The CDR3 region has the DNA TGTGCCAGCAGCTTAGTATTGAACACCGGGGAGCTGTTTTTT. This codes for CASSLVLNTGELFF. The full variable domain, completed using reference TRBV11-1 and TRBJ2-2, is EAEVAQSPRYKITEKSQAVAFWCDPISGHATLYWYRQILGQGPELLVQFQDESVVDDSQLPKDRFSAERLKGVDSTLKIQPAELGDSAMYLCASSLVLNTGELFFGEGSRLTVL.

This clonotype is deemed medium-sized (0.01 to 0.1%). The chain links TRBV27 to TRBJ1-1; D unclear. V lost 2 bases and J 2 bases, leaving 9 bases between the germline ends. The CDR3 runs 14 residues. Germline V CDR1 and CDR2: MNHEY, SMNVEV (reference sequence). The CDR3 DNA is TGTGCCAGCAGTTTAGCCAGAAAAAACACTGAAGCTTTCTTT. Protein sequence: CASSLARKNTEAFF.

This clonotype was seen repeatedly, ten times or more. The J gene is TRBJ1-2, the V gene TRBV5-6; D call uncertain. CDR1 is SGHDT, CDR2 YYEEEE, per germline. The ends were cut back, 2 bases at V and 4 bases at J, with 21 bases in the middle. The CDR3 has 17 residues. CDR3 nucleotide sequence: TGTGCCAGCAGCTTCCGCTCTCTCGGGGAAGGCCTCTATGGCTACACCTTC. It encodes CASSFRSLGEGLYGYTF.

In this sample, this clonotype is medium-sized. The chain employs TRBV6-2 or TRBV6-3 and TRBJ2-1; 10 positions agree with TRBD2. CDR3 length: 16 residues. The trim removed 2 bases at V and 8 bases at J, leaving 9 bases unmatched. Germline values: CDR1 MNHEY, CDR2 SVGEGT. The CDR3 DNA follows: TGTGCCAGCAGTTACGGGCTAGCGGGGGAGGTGGATGAGCAGTTCTTC. Its protein product is CASSYGLAGEVDEQFF.

This clonotype came up a few times. CDR3 protein: CASSAATGLGNTIYF. CDR3 in DNA: TGCGCCAGCAGCGCGGCGACAGGGCTTGGAAACACCATATATTTT. The chain links TRBV5-1 to TRBJ1-3; 7 positions match TRBD1. The CDR3 loop spans 15 amino acids. The V gene end was trimmed by 4 bases and the J gene end by 3 bases; junction bases not matched to a gene: 7. The germline V gene encodes CDR1 SGHRS and CDR2 YFSETQ.

This clonotype came up many times. The J gene is TRBJ1-6, the V gene TRBV6-2 or TRBV6-3, with a possible D match to TRBD1 (5 bases). Trimming cost V 6 bases and J 3 bases, with 15 bases left between them. CDR3 length: 16 amino acids. CDR1 and CDR2 (germline): MNHEY, SVGEGT. The CDR3 protein is CASRPWGGGYNSPLHF. In DNA, the CDR3 is TGTGCCAGCAGGCCCTGGGGCGGCGGCTATAATTCACCCCTCCACTTT.

This clonotype has at least ten counts. This sequence joins TRBV5-1 and TRBJ2-7; D may be TRBD1 (7 bases). The V gene's germline CDR1 is SGHRS and CDR2 YFSETQ. The V gene lost 1 base and the J gene lost 4 bases, with 12 bases spanning the gap. This CDR3 region has 14 residues. CDR3 amino acids: CASSLIAGGYEQYF. In nucleotides, the CDR3 is TGCGCCAGCAGCTTGATCGCAGGGGGGTACGAGCAGTACTTC. The full variable domain, in which reference TRBV5-1 and TRBJ2-7 provide the parts outside the CDR3, is KAGVTQTPRYLIKTRGQQVTLSCSPISGHRSVSWYQQTPGQGLQFLFEYFSETQRNKGNFPGRFSGRQFSNSRSEMNVSTLELGDSALYLCASSLIAGGYEQYFGPGTRLTVT.

This clonotype was detected many times. The gene calls are TRBV18 and TRBJ2-2; 7 nucleotides match TRBD2. V dropped 3 bases and J dropped 0; count of bases not matched to a gene: 4. The CDR3 is 16 residues long. Germline lookup yields CDR1 KGHSH and CDR2 LQKENI. CDR3 sequence reads: CASSPNGGSNTGELFF. CDR3 sequence (DNA): TGTGCCAGCTCACCTAACGGGGGGTCGAACACCGGGGAGCTGTTTTTT. Full variable domain (rest looked up from reference TRBV18 and TRBJ2-2): NAGVMQNPRHLVRRRGQEARLRCSPMKGHSHVYWYRQLPEEGLKFMVYLQKENIIDESGMPKERFSAEFPKEGPSILRIQQVVRGDSAAYFCASSPNGGSNTGELFFGEGSRLTVL.

By sample fraction, this clonotype is medium-sized. The rearrangement links TRBV29-1 to TRBJ2-7; 13 bases map to TRBD2. Germline V gives CDR1 SQVTM, CDR2 ANQGSEA. The V and J ends lost 5 bases and 4 bases, in that order; junction bases with no gene match: 2. This CDR3 comprises 13 residues. Here the CDR3 DNA reads TGCAGCGTTATGACTAGCGGGGGGTACGAGCAGTACTTC. Residues: CSVMTSGGYEQYF.

This rearrangement joins TRBV7-8 to TRBJ1-1; D is unresolved. The V end lost 0 bases, the J end lost 1 base, and 3 bases lay between the germline ends. This CDR3 spans 13 amino acids. Looked up from germline, CDR1 is SGHVS and CDR2 is FQNEAQ. For the CDR3, the DNA is TGTGCCAGCAGCTTAGCAGGGAACACTGAAGCTTTCTTT. Translated: CASSLAGNTEAFF. The whole variable domain, filled in from reference TRBV7-8 and TRBJ1-1, reads GAGVSQSPRYKVAKRGQDVALRCDPISGHVSLFWYQQALGQGPEFLTYFQNEAQLDKSGLPSDRFFAERPEGSVSTLKIQRTQQEDSAVYLCASSLAGNTEAFFGQGTRLTVV.

In its sample, this clonotype was seen a few times. This sequence joins TRBV2 and TRBJ2-7; unclear D gene. Germline V gene lookup returns CDR1 SNHLY and CDR2 FYNNEI. The CDR3 sequence is 13 residues long. Trimming removed 6 bases at V and 6 bases at J, with 15 bases between. In DNA, the CDR3 is TGTGCCAGCAGCGGGCGTCTAGGGCCCGAGCAGTACTTC. Translation gives CASSGRLGPEQYF.

In this sample, this clonotype turned up many times. V gene TRBV20-1 combines with J gene TRBJ2-1; D remains ambiguous. Germline CDR1 reads DFQATT; CDR2 reads SNEGSKA (reference sequence). This CDR3 is 14 amino acids long. Trimming stripped 6 bases from V and 0 bases from J, with 12 bases between. In DNA, the CDR3 is TGCAGTGCATCGGCCCTGAGCTCCTACAATGAGCAGTTCTTC. Its translation: CSASALSSYNEQFF.

Judged by abundance, this clonotype is medium-sized (0.01 to 0.1%). This chain connects TRBV6-2 or TRBV6-3 to TRBJ2-1; D is unresolved. The germline V gene encodes CDR1 MNHEY and CDR2 SVGEGT. Trimming pared 2 bases from V and 8 bases from J, leaving 10 bases between. This CDR3 has 13 amino acids. In DNA, the CDR3 is TGTGCCAGCAGTTACATTGTCATCGATGAGCAGTTCTTC. Translated, it gives CASSYIVIDEQFF.

This clonotype was recorded many times. The DNA for the CDR3 is TGTGCCAGCAGCCTTACTAGCGGAACCTCTGGGGCCAACGTCCTGACTTTC. Its translation: CASSLTSGTSGANVLTF. The chain carries TRBV9 and TRBJ2-6; 8 bases are a match to TRBD2. Trimming took 4 bases from V and 0 from J; bases not matched to a gene: 6. Germline V lookup: CDR1 SGDLS, CDR2 YYNGEE. The CDR3 sequence is 17 residues long.

This clonotype was detected many times. This chain connects TRBV9 to TRBJ1-1; tentatively, D is TRBD1 (6 bases). The CDR3 length is 14 residues. Germline V gives CDR1 SGDLS, CDR2 YYNGEE. V shed 3 bases and J shed 4 bases, with 13 bases lying between them. The CDR3 nucleotides read TGTGCCAGCAGCGCCCTGGACAGTATCACTGAAGCTTTCTTT. It specifies CASSALDSITEAFF.

This clonotype occurred many times. The chain links TRBV7-6 to TRBJ2-1; D is ambiguous. Germline lookup yields CDR1 SGHVS and CDR2 FNYEAQ. The CDR3 is 16 amino acids. V was clipped by 5 bases and J by 4 bases, with 18 bases between them. CDR3 sequence: CASSRRVRKGYNEQFF. In DNA form, the CDR3 reads TGTGCCAGCAGCCGACGAGTGAGAAAAGGTTACAATGAGCAGTTCTTC. Full variable domain (rest looked up from reference TRBV7-6 and TRBJ2-1): GAGVSQSPRYKVTKRGQDVALRCDPISGHVSLYWYRQALGQGPEFLTYFNYEAQQDKSGLPNDRFSAERPEGSISTLTIQRTEQRDSAMYRCASSRRVRKGYNEQFFGPGTRLTVL.

This clonotype is medium-sized. The rearrangement links TRBV2 to TRBJ2-5; maybe TRBD1 (6 bases). The CDR3 is 15 residues long. V lost 2 bases and J lost 1, with 11 bases in between. CDR1 SNHLY and CDR2 FYNNEI come from the germline V gene. The CDR3 spells CASSEWTVLQETQYF. CDR3 bases: TGTGCCAGCAGTGAATGGACAGTTCTCCAAGAGACCCAGTACTTC.